The subject of this entry is one T cell receptor (beta chain). Its cognate antigen is unknown. Alongside a J-beta primer mix, a sample-barcoded 5' primer served in a second PCR lasting roughly 7 to 11 cycles. Every cDNA was tagged by a template-switch adaptor with 12 random nucleotides. Each CDR3 protein is one row after TCRdb ran MiXCR on the 5' RACE reads. Of around 1,100,000 distinct CDR3 sequences in the sample, more than 30% were seen once. The data were taken from a study of blood T cells in healthy people across ages. Study at large: T cells yielded about one barcoded beta molecule per two cells through template switching. The study's findings and limits: As age increased, TCR beta diversity per million T cells fell in a roughly linear fashion.

This CDR3 is built from 15 residues. V shed 6 bases, J shed 1 base, and the junction held 6 bases outside the gene matches. Germline loops: CDR1 MNHEY, CDR2 SMNVEV (reference sequence). The sequenced sample consisted of blood. The chain couples TRBV27 to TRBJ1-1; 9 positions agree with TRBD1. This clonotype was obtained from a man between 18 and 29 years old in good health. The CDR3 loop is CASSRWTGANTEAFF. CDR3 bases: TGTGCCAGCAGCCGATGGACAGGGGCGAACACTGAAGCTTTCTTT.